Ten or more counts support the clone carrying this T cell receptor beta chain. Germline V lookup: CDR1 SEHNR, CDR2 FQNEAQ (reference sequence). Trimming pared 4 bases from V and 0 bases from J, leaving 12 bases between. The CDR3 is made up of 15 amino acids. Each CDR3 protein is one row after TCRdb ran MiXCR on the 5' RACE reads. The table includes tens of thousands of distinct CDR3 sequences, roughly 12% detected once. The sample originates from a study of early T cells in non-severe SARS-CoV-2 infection. The receptor comes from an adult who was a healthcare worker with PCR-confirmed SARS-CoV-2 infection or an uninfected control (not recorded which). V and J are TRBV7-9 and TRBJ1-1; perhaps TRBD1 as D (6 bases). Material: whole blood, obtained at baseline. The CDR3: CASSSGQSMNTEAFF. CDR3 nucleotides: TGTGCCAGCAGCTCTGGACAGAGTATGAACACTGAAGCTTTCTTT.